A selection of T cell receptor beta chains follows, all from one sample in a study of blood T cell repertoires in COVID-19. Clones were sequenced by immunoSEQ multiplex PCR, and TCRdb holds only the in-frame ones, with some missing. The sample consists of approximately 290,000 clones, roughly 84% of them appearing once. Sequenced input: peripheral blood. The receptor set was obtained from a person aged 65 to 85 with COVID-19, enrolled during active disease. Each CDR3 is given with its conserved first and last residue. Clone size is stated in some rows and not others, as once, few, many or a class when expanded.

v_gene,j_gene,abundance,CDR3aa
TRBV7-2,TRBJ1-5,few,CASSLAPGSNQPQHF
TRBV5-4,TRBJ2-1,-,CASSQDSYNEQFF
TRBV19,TRBJ1-5,-,CASSQGGERQPQHF
TRBV7-2,TRBJ2-2,-,CASSLLGPNTGELFF
TRBV7-2,TRBJ2-7,once,CASSLQRALSYEQYF
TRBV5-5,TRBJ2-7,-,CASSLGGSESYEQYF
TRBV2,TRBJ2-7,-,CASSELLRLAGSSYEQYF
TRBV11-3,TRBJ2-1,-,CASSAGQGREQFF
TRBV7-7,TRBJ2-5,-,CASSLLAGGGETQYF
TRBV16,TRBJ1-1,-,CASSQPGQEYTEAFF
TRBV4-3,TRBJ2-5,-,CASSQDLPRGLAGGPIQETQYF
TRBV5-1,TRBJ2-5,-,CASSSTVVETQYF
TRBV7-8,TRBJ1-5,-,CASSSRQGQPQHF
TRBV7-6,TRBJ2-1,few,CASSLTAGGPFEQFF
TRBV9,TRBJ2-2,-,CASSPTDRVWSTGELFF
TRBV4-3,TRBJ1-5,-,CASSQELDSNQPQHF
TRBV7-9,TRBJ1-2,-,CASSITGTVNYGYTF
TRBV7-8,TRBJ2-7,once,CASSLVQQANLYEQYF
TRBV9,TRBJ2-7,-,CASSVGSGGYEQYF
TRBV12-3/TRBV12-4,TRBJ1-2,-,CASSAPGRGYTF
TRBV11-2,TRBJ2-3,-,CASSSTGLSTDTQYF
TRBV7-9,TRBJ1-1,once,CASSLVAGANTEAFF
TRBV5-6,TRBJ2-3,-,CASSWRSGSTDTQYF
TRBV6-2/TRBV6-3,TRBJ2-3,-,CASSYLGLTDTQYF
TRBV2,TRBJ1-6,once,CASSGQGYNSPLHF
TRBV11-1,TRBJ2-7,-,CASSLGEVEQYF
TRBV29-1,TRBJ1-2,few,CSVAQSLTYGYTF
TRBV7-8,TRBJ2-1,-,CATSAVRAGNEQFF
TRBV28,TRBJ2-7,-,CASRPTGLSSYEQYF
TRBV30,TRBJ2-1,-,CAWSVLFRSYNEQFF
TRBV4-2,TRBJ1-2,-,CASSQGTGDGYTF
TRBV6-6,TRBJ2-1,-,CASRSGSSYNEQFF
TRBV30,TRBJ1-2,-,CAWSVTGVPNGYTF
TRBV5-1,TRBJ1-1,few,CASSRTRTGLSTEAFF
TRBV19,TRBJ2-3,-,CASSIPRSADTQYF
TRBV28,TRBJ1-5,-,CATRDSGNQPQHF
TRBV5-1,TRBJ2-2,once,CASSLGGQNTGELFF
TRBV3-1/TRBV3-2,TRBJ1-2,-,CASSPQPLTLGGYGYTF
TRBV28,TRBJ1-3,-,CASNEGTLGNTIYF
TRBV29-1,TRBJ2-7,once,CSVRQDYEQYF
TRBV4-1,TRBJ2-7,-,CASSQGGPGSYEQYF
TRBV7-2,TRBJ1-1,-,CASSLQTGMNTEAFF